Included here is one T cell receptor beta chain sequence, with context. Its antigen has not been determined. It has no much larger one-base neighbor in the sample; base qualities were not kept. This CDR3 is also generated by other DNA sequences in the sample. Using the deep immunoSEQ assay, multiplex PCR amplified TCR CDR3 regions from genomic DNA. Extracted genomic DNA from each cell subset was spread evenly across all wells of several immunoSEQ 96-well plates, with each plate serving as a replicate. Each replicate PCR for sorted subsets received 150 to 250 ng genomic DNA, equal to tens of thousands of T cell genomes. Purified libraries were measured with a Qubit 3.0 fluorometer, size-checked on a Bioanalyzer 2100, and measured again with the KAPA Library Quantification kit. A separate single-read 150-cycle Illumina NextSeq 550 flow cell was used to sequence each immunoSEQ 96-well plate. The original pipeline was this. Because the immunoSEQ output included only junctional sequences and no quality scores, the filtering could not be the same as the filtering used for full-length reads. Sequences were annotated with PyIR, a Python wrapper for IgBLAST v1.9, and V/J genes and CDR3 were assigned using IMGT germline references. Any read was removed if the V/J assignment was weak (E-value above 1e-6), the CDR3 was missing, or the read contained stop codons, out-of-frame junctions, or ambiguous translated residues. V3J clonotypes were defined by identical inferred V gene, J gene, and CDR3 amino acid sequence. The percentage overlap between two repertoires was calculated by dividing the number of shared unique clonotypes by the size of the smaller repertoire. Repertoire richness was assessed with RTK rarefaction, the Chao1 estimator, and Recon v2.1 estimates of unobserved clonotypes. For all TCRbeta clonotypes obtained by the gDNA method from a handful of donors, generation probabilities were computed with OLGA. TCRdb provides this immuneACCESS table in a form limited to in-frame rearrangements. Some clones are lacking; in checked studies, under half of them reflect an unresolved V gene, and why the rest are absent is not known. The D gene and trimming were derived from the DNA, and the V and J assignments and clone size from that table. This sample is represented by a few hundred thousand clones; over 60% of them were singletons. The ten largest clonotypes hold approximately 10% of the sample.

These data are taken from a study of shared clonotypes between healthy human individuals (TCRdb year 2020). Describing the broader study: A few men and a couple of women, aged 18 to 49 years, made up the cohort. For each donor, three plates each were used for CD4 naive and CD4 memory, two plates were used for CD8 naive, and one plate was used for CD8 memory. Each donor's leukapheresis produced roughly between roughly 0.85 and 10 billion PBMCs. To increase sequencing depth and limit assay-specific biases, TCR repertoire library preparation and sequencing were carried out by different laboratories using diverse techniques. To estimate repertoire size and how much clonotypes are shared between individuals, the study performed deep sequencing of blood TCR repertoires from roughly five healthy adults. Here is what the overall study found, with its caveats: Based on pairwise subsampling, the degree of clonotype sharing among donors was expected to be affected by sequencing depth. Larger estimated clonotype richness was generally found for naive subsets than for memory subsets. Sampling was limited to blood, and TCR repertoires in tissue likely differ from TCR repertoires in blood. Higher generation probabilities were observed for clonotypes shared by all four sorted-subset donors than for non-shared clonotypes. The genetic and exposure-history diversity represented was limited by the small number of donors. Incomplete sequencing was indicated by rarefaction of sorted-subset datasets, despite the large sequencing depth. Approximately 4.8% of naive CD4, around 3.6% of naive CD8, approximately 2.2% of memory CD4, and about 0.4% of memory CD8 clonotypes were shared across four donors.

The donors were healthy, HIV-negative adults with no recently reported acute infections or vaccinations. Every donor was a Caucasian adult residing in Nashville, Tennessee, USA. Magnetic negative selection was used to enrich CD4+ T cells, after which naive cells were positively selected on CD45RA and the negative fraction became the memory subset. Blood was collected by leukapheresis, and PBMCs were isolated by Ficoll-Histopaque density gradient centrifugation and then cryopreserved in liquid nitrogen vapor phase. Analytical flow cytometry was used to check the purity and quantity of every magnetically sorted T cell population. Genomic DNA was isolated from each sorted fraction and quantified by UV absorbance on a Nanodrop 2000c. The CDR3 runs 14 residues from the cysteine to the phenylalanine. The only DNA kept is the CDR3, 42 bases in frame from the first base. Unmatched junction bases come to 4, with V trimmed by 6 bases and J by 3 bases. CDR1 is given as MDHEN and CDR2 as SYDVKM, both from the germline V gene.

Sequencing was carried out using memory CD4+ T cells sorted from blood. What the cell subset or site label conveys for this sample: CD45RA-negative fraction. This clonotype was sampled from a man aged 25-45 years in good health. Recombination connected TRBV28 to TRBJ2-7, with 11 bases aligning to TRBD2. The CDR3 amino acid sequence is: CASRTSGRSYEQYF. The DNA reads as follows: TGTGCCAGCAGAACTAGCGGGAGAAGCTACGAGCAGTACTTC.